Listed here is a single T cell receptor (beta chain). A quantity of roughly 0.5 to 1 ug RNA underwent reverse transcription using random hexamers. Amplification of TCR beta CDR3 was carried out by immunoSEQ multiplex PCR, which covered 54 Vbeta and 13 Jbeta segments. In TCRdb, the immunoSEQ multiplex PCR reads were re-called with MiXCR into one record per CDR3 protein. Found here are about 76,000 distinct CDR3 sequences, 85% to 95% of them singletons; the top ten hold approximately 0.5%. The data originate from a study of CD8 T cells in Susac syndrome. V shed 4 bases and J 6 bases; nucleotides not matched to a gene: 2. The CDR3 is 13 residues long. CDR1 is MGHRA, CDR2 YSYEKL, per germline. The authors carried out high-throughput sequencing of TCR beta. They applied it to CD8+ and CD4+ T cells obtained from blood.

The chain carries TRBV4-1 and TRBJ2-2, with 7 bases identical to TRBD1. Sequencing was carried out using CD8+ T cells from PBMCs. The receptor was derived from a human donor with Susac syndrome. The CDR3 DNA reads TGCGCCAGCAGCCCCCAGGGGGCCGGGGAGCTGTTTTTT. Translated: CASSPQGAGELFF.